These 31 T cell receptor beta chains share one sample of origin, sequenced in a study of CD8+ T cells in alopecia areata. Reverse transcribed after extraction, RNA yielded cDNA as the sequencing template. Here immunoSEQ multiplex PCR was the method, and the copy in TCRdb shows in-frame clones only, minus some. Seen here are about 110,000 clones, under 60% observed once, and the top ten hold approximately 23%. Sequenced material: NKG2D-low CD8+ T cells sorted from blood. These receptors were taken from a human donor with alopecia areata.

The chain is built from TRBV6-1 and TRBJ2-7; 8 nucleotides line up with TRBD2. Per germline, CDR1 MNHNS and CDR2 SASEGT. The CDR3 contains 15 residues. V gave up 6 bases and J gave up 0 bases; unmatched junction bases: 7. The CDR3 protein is CASRTGLDLSYEQYF. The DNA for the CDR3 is TGTGCCAGCAGGACGGGACTAGACCTCTCCTACGAGCAGTACTTC.

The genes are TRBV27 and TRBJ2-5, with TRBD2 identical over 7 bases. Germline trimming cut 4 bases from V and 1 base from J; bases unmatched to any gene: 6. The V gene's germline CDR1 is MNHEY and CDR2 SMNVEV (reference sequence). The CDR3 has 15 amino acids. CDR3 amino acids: CASSSSGPPQETQYF. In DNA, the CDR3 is TGTGCCAGCAGTTCTAGCGGCCCACCCCAAGAGACCCAGTACTTC.

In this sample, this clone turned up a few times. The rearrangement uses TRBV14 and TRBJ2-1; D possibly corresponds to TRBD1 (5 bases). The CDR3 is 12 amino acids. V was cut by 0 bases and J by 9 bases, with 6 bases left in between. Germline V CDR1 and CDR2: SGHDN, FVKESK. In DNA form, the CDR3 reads TGTGCCAGCAGCCAAGACAGGGCTGAGCAGTTCTTC. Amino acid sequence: CASSQDRAEQFF.

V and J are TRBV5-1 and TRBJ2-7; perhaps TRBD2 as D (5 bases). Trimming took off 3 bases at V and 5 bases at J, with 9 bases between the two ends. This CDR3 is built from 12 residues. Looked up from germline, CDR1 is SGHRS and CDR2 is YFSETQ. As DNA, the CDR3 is TGCGCCAGCAGCTGGAGGTCGGACGAGCAGTACTTC. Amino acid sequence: CASSWRSDEQYF.

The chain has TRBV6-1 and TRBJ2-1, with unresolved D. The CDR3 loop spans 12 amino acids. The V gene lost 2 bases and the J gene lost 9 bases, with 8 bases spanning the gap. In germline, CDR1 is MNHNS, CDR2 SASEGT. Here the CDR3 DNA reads TGTGCCAGCAGTGAATTCAAGGGTGAGCAGTTCTTC. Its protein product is CASSEFKGEQFF.

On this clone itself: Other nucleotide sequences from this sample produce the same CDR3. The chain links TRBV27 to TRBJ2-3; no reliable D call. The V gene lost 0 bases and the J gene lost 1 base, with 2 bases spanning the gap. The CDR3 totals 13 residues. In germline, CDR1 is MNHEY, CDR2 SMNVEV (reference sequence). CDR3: CASSLSGTDTQYF. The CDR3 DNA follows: TGTGCCAGCAGTTTATCGGGCACAGATACGCAGTATTTT.

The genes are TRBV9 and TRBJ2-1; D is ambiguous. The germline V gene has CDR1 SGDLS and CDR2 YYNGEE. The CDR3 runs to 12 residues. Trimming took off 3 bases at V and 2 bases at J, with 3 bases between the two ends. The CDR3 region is CASSDPYNEQFF. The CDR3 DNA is TGTGCCAGCAGCGACCCCTACAATGAGCAGTTCTTC.

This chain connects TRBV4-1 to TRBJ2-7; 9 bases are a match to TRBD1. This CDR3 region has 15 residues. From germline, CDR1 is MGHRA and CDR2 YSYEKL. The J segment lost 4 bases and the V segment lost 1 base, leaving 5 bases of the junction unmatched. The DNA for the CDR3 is TGCGCCAGCAGCCAAGCGGACAGGGGCAGGTACGAGCAGTACTTC. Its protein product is CASSQADRGRYEQYF.

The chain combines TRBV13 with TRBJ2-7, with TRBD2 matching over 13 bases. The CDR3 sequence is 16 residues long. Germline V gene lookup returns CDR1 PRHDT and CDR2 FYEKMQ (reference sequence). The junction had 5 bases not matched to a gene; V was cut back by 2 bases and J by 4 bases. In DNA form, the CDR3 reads TGTGCCAGCAGCTTAACGACTAGCGGGAGGAGGTACGAGCAGTACTTC. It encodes CASSLTTSGRRYEQYF. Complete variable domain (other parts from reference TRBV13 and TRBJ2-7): AAGVIQSPRHLIKEKRETATLKCYPIPRHDTVYWYQQGPGQDPQFLISFYEKMQSDKGSIPDRFSAQQFSDYHSELNMSSLELGDSALYFCASSLTTSGRRYEQYFGPGTRLTVT.

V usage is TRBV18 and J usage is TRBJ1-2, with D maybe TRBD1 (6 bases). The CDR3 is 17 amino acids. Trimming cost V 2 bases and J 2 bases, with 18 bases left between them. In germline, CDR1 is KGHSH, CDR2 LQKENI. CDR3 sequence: CASSPMGGPAENYGYTF. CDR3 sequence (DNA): TGTGCCAGCTCACCAATGGGGGGCCCGGCTGAGAACTATGGCTACACCTTC.

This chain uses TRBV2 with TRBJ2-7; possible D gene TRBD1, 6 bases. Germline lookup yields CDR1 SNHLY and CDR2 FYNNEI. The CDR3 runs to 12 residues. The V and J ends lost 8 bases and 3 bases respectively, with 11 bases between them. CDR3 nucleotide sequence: TGTGCCAGCGAGGGGACAAGCTACGAGCAGTACTTC. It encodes CASEGTSYEQYF.

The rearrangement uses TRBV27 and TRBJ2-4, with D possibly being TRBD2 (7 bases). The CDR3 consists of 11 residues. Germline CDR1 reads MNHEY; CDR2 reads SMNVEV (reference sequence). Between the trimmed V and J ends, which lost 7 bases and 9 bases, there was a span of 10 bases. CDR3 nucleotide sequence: TGTGCCAGCACGGGGGGCGGCATTCAGTACTTC. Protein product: CASTGGGIQYF.

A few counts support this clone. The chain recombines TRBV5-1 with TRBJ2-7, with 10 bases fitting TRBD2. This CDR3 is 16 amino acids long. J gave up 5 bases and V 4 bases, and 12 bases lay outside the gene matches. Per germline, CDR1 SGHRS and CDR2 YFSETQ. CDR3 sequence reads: CASSAGLAKRGHEQYF. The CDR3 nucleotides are TGCGCCAGCAGCGCGGGACTAGCGAAGAGGGGCCACGAGCAGTACTTC.

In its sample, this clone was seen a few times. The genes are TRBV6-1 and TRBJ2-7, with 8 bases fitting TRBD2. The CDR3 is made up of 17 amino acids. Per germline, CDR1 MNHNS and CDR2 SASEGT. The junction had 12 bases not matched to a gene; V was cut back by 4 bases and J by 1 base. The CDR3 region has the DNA TGTGCCAGCAGTGTGGGGCGGGAGGCAACTTATTCCTACGAGCAGTACTTC. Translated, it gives CASSVGREATYSYEQYF.

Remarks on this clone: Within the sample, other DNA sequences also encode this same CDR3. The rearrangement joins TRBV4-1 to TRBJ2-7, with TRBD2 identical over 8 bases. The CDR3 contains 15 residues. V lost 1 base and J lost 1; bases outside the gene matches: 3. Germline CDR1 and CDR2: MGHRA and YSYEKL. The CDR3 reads CASSQARGGSYEQYF. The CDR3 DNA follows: TGCGCCAGCAGCCAAGCTCGGGGGGGTTCCTACGAGCAGTACTTC.

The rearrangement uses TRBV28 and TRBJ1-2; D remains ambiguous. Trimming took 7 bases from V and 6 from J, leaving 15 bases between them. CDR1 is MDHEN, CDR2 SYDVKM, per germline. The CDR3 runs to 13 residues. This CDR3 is CASIPIGIDGYTF. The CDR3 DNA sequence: TGTGCCAGCATCCCGATAGGAATCGATGGCTACACCTTC.

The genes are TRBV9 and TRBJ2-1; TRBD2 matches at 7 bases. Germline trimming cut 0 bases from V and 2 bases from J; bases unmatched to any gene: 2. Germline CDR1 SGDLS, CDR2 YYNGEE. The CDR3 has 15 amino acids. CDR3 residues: CASSVAGGPYNEQFF. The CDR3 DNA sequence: TGTGCCAGCAGCGTAGCGGGAGGCCCCTACAATGAGCAGTTCTTC.

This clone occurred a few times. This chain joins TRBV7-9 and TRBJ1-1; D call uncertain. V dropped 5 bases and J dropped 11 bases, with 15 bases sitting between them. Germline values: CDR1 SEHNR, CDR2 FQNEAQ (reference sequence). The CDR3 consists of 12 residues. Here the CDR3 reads CASSHSPSGAFF. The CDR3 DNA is TGTGCCAGCAGCCACTCCCCGTCCGGTGCTTTCTTT.

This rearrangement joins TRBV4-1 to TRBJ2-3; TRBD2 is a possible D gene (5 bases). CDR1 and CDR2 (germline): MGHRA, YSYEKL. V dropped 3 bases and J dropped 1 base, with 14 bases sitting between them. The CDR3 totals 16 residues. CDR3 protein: CASSHPSSSGTDTQYF. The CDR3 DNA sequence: TGCGCCAGCAGCCATCCCTCGAGTAGCGGCACAGATACGCAGTATTTT.

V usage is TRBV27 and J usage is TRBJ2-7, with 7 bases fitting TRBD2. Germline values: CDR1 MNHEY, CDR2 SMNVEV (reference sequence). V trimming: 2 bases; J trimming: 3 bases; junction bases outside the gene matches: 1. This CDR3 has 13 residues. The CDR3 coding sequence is TGTGCCAGCAGTTTAGCGGGAGACTACGAGCAGTACTTC. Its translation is CASSLAGDYEQYF.

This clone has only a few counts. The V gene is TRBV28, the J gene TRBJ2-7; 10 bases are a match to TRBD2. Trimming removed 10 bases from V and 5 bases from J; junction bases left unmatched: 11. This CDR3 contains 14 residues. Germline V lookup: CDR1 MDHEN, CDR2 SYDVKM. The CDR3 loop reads CATRLAGVLHEQYF. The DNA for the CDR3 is TGTGCCACCCGGCTAGCGGGAGTTCTCCACGAGCAGTACTTC. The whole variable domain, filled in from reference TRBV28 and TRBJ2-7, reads DVKVTQSSRYLVKRTGEKVFLECVQDMDHENMFWYRQDPGLGLRLIYFSYDVKMKEKGDIPEGYSVSREKKERFSLILESASTNQTSMYLCATRLAGVLHEQYFGPGTRLTVT.

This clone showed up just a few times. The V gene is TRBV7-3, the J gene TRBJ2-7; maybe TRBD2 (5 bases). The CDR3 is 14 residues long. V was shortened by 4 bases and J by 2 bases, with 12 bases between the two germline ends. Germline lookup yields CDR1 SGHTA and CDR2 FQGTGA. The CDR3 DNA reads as TGTGCCAGCAGCTCCCCAGCGGAGACCTACGAGCAGTACTTC. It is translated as CASSSPAETYEQYF.

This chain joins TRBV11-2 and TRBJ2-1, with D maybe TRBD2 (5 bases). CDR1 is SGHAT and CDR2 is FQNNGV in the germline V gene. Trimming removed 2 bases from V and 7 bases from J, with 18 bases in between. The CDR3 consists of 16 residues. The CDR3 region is CASSLSRRRPLNEQFF. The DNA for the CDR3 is TGTGCCAGCAGCTTAAGTAGGAGGCGTCCCTTGAATGAGCAGTTCTTC.

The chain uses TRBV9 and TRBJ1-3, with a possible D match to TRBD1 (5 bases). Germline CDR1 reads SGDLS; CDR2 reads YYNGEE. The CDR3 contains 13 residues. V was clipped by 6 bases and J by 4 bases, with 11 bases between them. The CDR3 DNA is TGTGCCAGCAACCCTACAGGCGGAAACACCATATATTTT. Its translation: CASNPTGGNTIYF.

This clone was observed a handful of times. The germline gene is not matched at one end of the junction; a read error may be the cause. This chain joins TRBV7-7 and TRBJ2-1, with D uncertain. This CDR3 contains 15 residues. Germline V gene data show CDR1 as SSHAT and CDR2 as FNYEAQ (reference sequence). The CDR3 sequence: CASSSDEAPYNEQFF. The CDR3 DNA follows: TGTGCTAGCAGCTCCGACGAGGCGCCCTACAATGAGCAGTTCTTC.

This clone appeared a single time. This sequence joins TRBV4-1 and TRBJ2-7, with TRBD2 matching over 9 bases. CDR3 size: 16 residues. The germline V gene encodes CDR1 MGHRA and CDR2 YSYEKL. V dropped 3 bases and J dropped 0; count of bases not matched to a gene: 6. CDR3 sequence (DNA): TGCGCCAGCAGCCACCTAGCGGGATTCCGCTCCTACGAGCAGTACTTC. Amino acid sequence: CASSHLAGFRSYEQYF.

For the CDR3, the DNA is TGTGCCAGCAGTTTTCCCTCTCCTCAAGTTAGCCGACAGAGGTTCTTC. This sequence encodes CASSFPSPQVSRQRFF. The rearrangement joins TRBV28 to TRBJ2-1, with D perhaps TRBD1 (5 bases). CDR3 length: 16 residues. V gave up 3 bases and J gave up 15 bases, with 27 bases separating them. Germline assignment: CDR1 MDHEN and CDR2 SYDVKM.

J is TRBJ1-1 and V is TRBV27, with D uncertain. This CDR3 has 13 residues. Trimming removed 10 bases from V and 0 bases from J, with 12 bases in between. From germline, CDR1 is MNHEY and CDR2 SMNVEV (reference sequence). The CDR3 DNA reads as TGTGCCACTAAGGCAGGACTGAACACTGAAGCTTTCTTT. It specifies CATKAGLNTEAFF.

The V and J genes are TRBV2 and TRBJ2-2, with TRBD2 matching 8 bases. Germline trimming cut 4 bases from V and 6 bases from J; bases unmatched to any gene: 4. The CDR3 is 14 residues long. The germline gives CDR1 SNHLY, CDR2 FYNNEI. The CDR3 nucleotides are TGTGCCAGCAGTGGCCGGGAGGGCGCCGGGGAGCTGTTTTTT. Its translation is CASSGREGAGELFF.

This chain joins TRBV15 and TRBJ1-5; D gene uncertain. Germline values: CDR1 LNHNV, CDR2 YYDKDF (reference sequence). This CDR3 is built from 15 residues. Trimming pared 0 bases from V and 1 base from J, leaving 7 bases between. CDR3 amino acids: CATSRDMSSNQPQHF. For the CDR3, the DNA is TGTGCCACCAGCAGAGATATGTCCAGCAATCAGCCCCAGCATTTT. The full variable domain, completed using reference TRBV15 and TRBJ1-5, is DAMVIQNPRYQVTQFGKPVTLSCSQTLNHNVMYWYQQKSSQAPKLLFHYYDKDFNNEADTPDNFQSRRPNTSFCFLDIRSPGLGDTAMYLCATSRDMSSNQPQHFGDGTRLSIL.

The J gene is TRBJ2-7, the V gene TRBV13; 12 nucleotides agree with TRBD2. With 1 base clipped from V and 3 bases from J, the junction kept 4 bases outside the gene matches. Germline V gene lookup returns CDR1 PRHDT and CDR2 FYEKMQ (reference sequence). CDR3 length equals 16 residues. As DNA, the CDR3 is TGTGCCAGCAGCTTAGTTAGACTAGCGGGAGTCTACGAGCAGTACTTC. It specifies CASSLVRLAGVYEQYF.